Reported below is one T cell receptor beta chain. The data are from a study of patients and donors after allogeneic stem cell transplantation. Trimming shortened V by 2 bases and J by 1 base, and 9 bases separated the two germline ends. The CDR3 spans 15 residues. In germline, CDR1 is SGHRS, CDR2 YFSETQ. One entry per CDR3 protein results from TCRdb running MiXCR on the RT-PCR reads. The data show tens of thousands of distinct CDR3 sequences, around 49% seen once. The gene calls are TRBV5-1 and TRBJ2-2; the D is unclear. Specimen: blood, either unsorted or a sorted T cell fraction (not recorded which). This clonotype was sampled from a human donor who was either an allogeneic HSCT recipient or a stem cell or donor lymphocyte infusion donor (not recorded which). It is not recorded whose cells these are; they may come from a transplant donor. The CDR3 sequence is CASSFLWRNTGELFF. The CDR3 DNA follows: TGCGCCAGCAGCTTTTTATGGCGGAACACCGGGGAGCTGTTTTTT.